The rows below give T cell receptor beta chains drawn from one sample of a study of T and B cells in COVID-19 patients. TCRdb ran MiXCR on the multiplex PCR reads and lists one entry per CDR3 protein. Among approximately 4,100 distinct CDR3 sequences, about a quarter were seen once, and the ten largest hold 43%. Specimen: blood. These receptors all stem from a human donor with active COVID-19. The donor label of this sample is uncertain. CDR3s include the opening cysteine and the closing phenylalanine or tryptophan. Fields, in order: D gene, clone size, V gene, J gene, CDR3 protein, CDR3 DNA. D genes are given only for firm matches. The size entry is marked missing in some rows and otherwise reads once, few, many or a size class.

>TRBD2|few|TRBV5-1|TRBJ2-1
CASSSSLVAGGDEQFF
TGCGCCAGCAGCTCCTCTTTAGTAGCGGGGGGGGATGAGCAGTTCTTC
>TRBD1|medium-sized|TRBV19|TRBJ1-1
CASSGDPKGTGMNTEAFF
TGTGCCAGTAGTGGGGATCCCAAAGGGACAGGAATGAACACTGAAGCTTTCTTT
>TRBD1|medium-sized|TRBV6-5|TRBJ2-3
CASSLGQSRDTQYF
TGTGCCAGCAGTCTGGGACAGTCAAGGGATACGCAGTATTTT
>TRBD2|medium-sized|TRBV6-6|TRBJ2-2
CASRAGGTPGELFF
TGTGCCAGCAGAGCGGGGGGGACACCCGGGGAGCTGTTTTTT
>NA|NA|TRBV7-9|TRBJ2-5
CASSSGGTQYF
TGTGCCAGCAGCTCCGGGGGGACCCAGTACTTC
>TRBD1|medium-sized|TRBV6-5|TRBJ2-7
CASSYGTGADYEQYF
TGTGCCAGCAGTTACGGGACAGGAGCCGACTACGAGCAGTACTTC
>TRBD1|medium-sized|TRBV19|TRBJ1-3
CASSSDQTGSSGNTIYF
TGTGCCAGTAGTTCCGATCAGACAGGGAGCTCTGGAAACACCATATATTTT
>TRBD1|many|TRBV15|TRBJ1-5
CATSSRGQFGNQPQHF
TGTGCCACCAGCAGTAGGGGACAGTTTGGGAATCAGCCCCAGCATTTT
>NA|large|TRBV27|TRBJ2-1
CASSPRPGGNEQFF
TGTGCCAGCAGTCCCAGGCCCGGTGGGAATGAGCAGTTCTTC
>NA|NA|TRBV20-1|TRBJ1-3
CSARDMRGGSNTIYF
TGCAGTGCTAGAGATATGCGGGGAGGGTCGAACACCATATATTTT
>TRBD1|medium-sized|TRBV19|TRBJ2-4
CASTALRGGTDIQYF
TGTGCCAGTACTGCCCTGCGAGGGGGCACGGACATTCAGTACTTC
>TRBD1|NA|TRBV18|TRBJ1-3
CASSSGQGSSGNTIYF
TGTGCCAGCTCATCCGGACAGGGGAGCTCTGGAAACACCATATATTTT
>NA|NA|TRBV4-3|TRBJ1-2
CASSQVGRANYGYTF
TGCGCCAGCAGCCAAGTAGGCAGAGCTAACTATGGCTACACCTTC
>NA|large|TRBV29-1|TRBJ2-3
CSLIVQGLLNPDTQYF
TGCAGCCTTATTGTTCAGGGGCTACTCAATCCAGATACGCAGTATTTT
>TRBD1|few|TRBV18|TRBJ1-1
CASSPQRTGGNTEAFF
TGTGCCAGCTCACCACAACGGACAGGGGGCAACACTGAAGCTTTCTTT
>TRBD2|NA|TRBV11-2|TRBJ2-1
CASSPGGRTYNEQFF
TGTGCCAGCAGCCCGGGGGGGAGAACCTACAATGAGCAGTTCTTC
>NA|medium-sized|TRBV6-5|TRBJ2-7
CASSYGRGRNYEQYF
TGTGCCAGCAGTTACGGTCGGGGCAGGAACTACGAGCAGTACTTC
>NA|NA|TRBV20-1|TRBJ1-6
CSASTGRNSPLHF
TGCAGTGCTAGTACGGGAAGAAATTCACCCCTCCACTTT
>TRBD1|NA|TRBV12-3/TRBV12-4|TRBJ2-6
CASGLRTGLSSGANVLTF
TGTGCTAGTGGTTTGCGGACAGGGTTAAGCTCTGGGGCCAACGTCCTGACTTTC
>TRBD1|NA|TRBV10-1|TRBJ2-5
CASSEGVTGGRETQYF
TGCGCCAGCAGTGAGGGGGTAACAGGGGGCCGGGAGACCCAGTACTTC